Sequencing of this TCR beta chain was carried out in a study of CD8 T cells in ankylosing spondylitis. The study, taken as a whole, reports: Certain motif variants had earlier been reported in reactive arthritis synovial fluid and blood. The clones that were linked to disease were reported to be significantly enriched in matched synovial fluid samples from ankylosing spondylitis patients. Those disease-linked clones were CD8+; they were also relatively rare in peripheral blood.

Library preparation for TCR beta used quantitative 5'-RACE with molecular barcodes. TCRdb reprocessed the 5' RACE reads with MiXCR, giving one entry per CDR3 protein. This table holds a few hundred thousand distinct CDR3 sequences, less than 25% found once. Note on this clonotype: Its antigen is still unknown.

Deletions cut 3 bases from V and 6 bases from J, with 11 bases between. Germline assignment: CDR1 DFQATT and CDR2 SNEGSKA (reference sequence). The CDR3 consists of 13 residues. The source is a female donor with ankylosing spondylitis or in good health (not recorded which). Material: blood, either unsorted or a sorted T cell fraction (not recorded which). V is TRBV20-1 and J is TRBJ1-4; no firm D call. CDR3 sequence (DNA): TGCAGTGCTAGTTACGGGCTGGATGAAAAACTGTTTTTT. It specifies CSASYGLDEKLFF.